The 2 T cell receptor beta chains presented below share a single source sample, sequenced in a study of human T cells and chemical hapten exposure. As for time point: patch test 2, 6 weeks after DPC sensitization. Noted treatment: therapeutic diphenylcyclopropenone sensitization with weekly scalp DPC. TCRdb ran MiXCR on the RACE reads and lists one entry per CDR3 protein. The profile covers 80,000 to 95,000 distinct CDR3 sequences, with 9.5% to 11% appearing a single time and less than 2.5% taken by the ten largest. The source material was whole blood, sampled in connection with sensitization to the hapten diphenylcyclopropenone (DPC). Receptors originate from a middle-aged man with alopecia areata. Some clones in this sample may be carry-over from other donors' samples.

The chain links TRBV20-1 to TRBJ2-5; D unresolved. The germline V and J ends were trimmed by 0 bases and 7 bases, with 9 bases remaining between them. This CDR3 contains 12 residues. The germline CDR1 and CDR2 sequences are DFQATT and SNEGSKA (reference sequence). The CDR3 DNA follows: TGCAGTGCTAGAGATCCTCCCCGGACCCAGTACTTC. It encodes CSARDPPRTQYF.

This clonotype was picked up many times. The rearrangement joins TRBV4-3 to TRBJ1-6, with D perhaps matching TRBD1 (5 bases). The CDR3 has 13 amino acids. The germline V gene encodes CDR1 LGHNA and CDR2 YSLEER. V was trimmed by 6 bases and J by 10 bases, leaving 13 bases between them. The CDR3 DNA reads as TGCGCCAGCAGTCCCTTGGGGGAATCACCCCTCCACTTT. It is translated as CASSPLGESPLHF.